This TCR beta chain originates from a study of cytomegalovirus exposure and HLA in healthy donors. Healthy bone marrow donors made up the cohort. General study points: As immune exposure information, only CMV serostatus was available. TCR beta chains numbering some 160 were designated cytomegalovirus-associated.

The CDR3 spans 15 residues. Germline assignment: CDR1 MNHEY and CDR2 SVGAGI. Trimming removed 1 base at V and 0 bases at J, with 6 bases between. It was with 60 Vbeta and 13 Jbeta primers that the PCR ran. The repertoire was sequenced with immunoSEQ multiplex PCR; TCRdb's copy has only in-frame clones and lacks some. The table shows about 160,000 clones, with nearly 80% occurring only once. Remarks on this clone: Its antigen is still unknown.

This rearrangement joins TRBV6-5 to TRBJ2-2; D is ambiguous. The clonotype comes from a woman aged 40 to 55 in good health and CMV-seronegative. The sample comprised PBMCs. In DNA, the CDR3 is TGTGCCAGCAGTTACTTGGGCACGAACACCGGGGAGCTGTTTTTT. Protein: CASSYLGTNTGELFF.